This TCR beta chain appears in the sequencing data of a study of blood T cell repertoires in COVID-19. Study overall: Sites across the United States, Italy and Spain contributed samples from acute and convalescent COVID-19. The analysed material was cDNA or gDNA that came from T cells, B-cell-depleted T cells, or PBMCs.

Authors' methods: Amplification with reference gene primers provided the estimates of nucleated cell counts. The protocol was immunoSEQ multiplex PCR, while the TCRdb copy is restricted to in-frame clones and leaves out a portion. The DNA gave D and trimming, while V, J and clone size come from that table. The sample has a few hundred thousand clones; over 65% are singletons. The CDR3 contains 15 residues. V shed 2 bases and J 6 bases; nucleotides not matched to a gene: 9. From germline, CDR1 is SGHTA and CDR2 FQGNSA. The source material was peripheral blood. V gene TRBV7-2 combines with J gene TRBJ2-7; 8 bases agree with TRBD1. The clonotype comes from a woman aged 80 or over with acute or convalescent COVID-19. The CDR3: CASSLTPGGGSEQYF. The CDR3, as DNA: TGTGCCAGCAGCTTAACTCCAGGGGGCGGATCCGAGCAGTACTTC.